This TCR beta chain came from a study of cytomegalovirus exposure and HLA in healthy donors. J was trimmed by 2 bases and V by 3 bases; bases with no gene match: 5. Germline CDR1 and CDR2: SGHRS and YFSETQ. This CDR3 comprises 15 residues. The PCR contained 60 Vbeta and 13 Jbeta primers. Assay used: immunoSEQ multiplex PCR; TCRdb lists only in-frame clones, some missing. The table includes about 150,000 clones, more than 75% detected once. This rearrangement joins TRBV5-1 to TRBJ2-5; TRBD1 agrees at 9 bases. The specimen was PBMCs. This receptor was identified in a woman in her forties in good health and CMV-seropositive. The CDR3 DNA reads TGCGCCAGCAGCTACGGACAGGGGTGGCAAGAGACCCAGTACTTC. Residues: CASSYGQGWQETQYF.